This TCR beta chain was retrieved from a study of memory CD4+ T cells and cytomegalovirus serostatus. Study summary: Healthy Belgian adult donors included under ten CMV-positive and some 24 CMV-negative people.

Clones were sequenced by immunoSEQ multiplex PCR, and TCRdb holds only the in-frame ones, with some missing. The table has more than 45,000 clones, about 81% seen once. Whole-study results and caveats: Of 150 to 200 reported CMV TCRbeta sequences, some 67 were found in memory CD4+ repertoires.

The V gene's germline CDR1 is SGHRS and CDR2 YFSETQ. The CDR3 has 15 amino acids. Between the trimmed V and J ends, which lost 0 bases and 4 bases, there was a span of 13 bases. Single viable CD3+CD4+CD8-CD45RO+ cells were sorted as the memory CD4+ T cells. Serostatus was set by detecting CMV pp150, pp28, p38, p52 IgG. Note on this clone: What it binds is unknown.

The TCR sequence derives from an adult in good health and CMV-seronegative. The sample was memory CD4+ T cells from blood. This sequence joins TRBV5-1 and TRBJ1-1; no clear D. CDR3 bases: TGCGCCAGCAGCTTGGTACGGGCGGGAGCCACTGAAGCTTTCTTT. Its protein is CASSLVRAGATEAFF.